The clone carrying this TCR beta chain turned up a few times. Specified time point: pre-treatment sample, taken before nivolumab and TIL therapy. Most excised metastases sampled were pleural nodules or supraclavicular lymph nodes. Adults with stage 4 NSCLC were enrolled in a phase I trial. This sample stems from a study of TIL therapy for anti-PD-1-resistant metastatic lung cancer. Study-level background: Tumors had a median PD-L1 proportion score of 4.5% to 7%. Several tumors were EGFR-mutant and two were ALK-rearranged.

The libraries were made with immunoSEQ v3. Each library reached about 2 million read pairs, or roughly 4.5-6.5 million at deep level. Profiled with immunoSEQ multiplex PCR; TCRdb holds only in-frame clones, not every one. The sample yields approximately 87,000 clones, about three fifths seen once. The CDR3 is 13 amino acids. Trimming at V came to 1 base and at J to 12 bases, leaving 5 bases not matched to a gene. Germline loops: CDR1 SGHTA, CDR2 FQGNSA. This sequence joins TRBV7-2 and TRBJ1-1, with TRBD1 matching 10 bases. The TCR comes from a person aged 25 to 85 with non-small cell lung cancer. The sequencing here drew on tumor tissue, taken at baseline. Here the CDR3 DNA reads TGTGCCAGCAGCTTAGACGGGACAGGGGTAACTTTCTTT. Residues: CASSLDGTGVTFF.